A single TCR beta chain is shown here with its context. Sequenced by immunoSEQ multiplex PCR; TCRdb stores in-frame clones only, minus some. This table holds roughly 150,000 clones, over 90% found once. The J segment lost 0 bases and the V segment lost 9 bases, leaving 5 bases of the junction unmatched. This CDR3 has 14 amino acids. Germline V gives CDR1 ENHRY, CDR2 SYGVKD. This entry is derived from a study of control samples from healthy donors and cancer patients. The sample comprised blood. This TCR was recovered from a man in his forties or fifties in good health. The chain carries TRBV10-3 and TRBJ2-1, with TRBD1 identical over 7 bases. The DNA for the CDR3 is TGTGCCATTGGGACAGATAGCTCCTACAATGAGCAGTTCTTC. Amino acid sequence: CAIGTDSSYNEQFF.